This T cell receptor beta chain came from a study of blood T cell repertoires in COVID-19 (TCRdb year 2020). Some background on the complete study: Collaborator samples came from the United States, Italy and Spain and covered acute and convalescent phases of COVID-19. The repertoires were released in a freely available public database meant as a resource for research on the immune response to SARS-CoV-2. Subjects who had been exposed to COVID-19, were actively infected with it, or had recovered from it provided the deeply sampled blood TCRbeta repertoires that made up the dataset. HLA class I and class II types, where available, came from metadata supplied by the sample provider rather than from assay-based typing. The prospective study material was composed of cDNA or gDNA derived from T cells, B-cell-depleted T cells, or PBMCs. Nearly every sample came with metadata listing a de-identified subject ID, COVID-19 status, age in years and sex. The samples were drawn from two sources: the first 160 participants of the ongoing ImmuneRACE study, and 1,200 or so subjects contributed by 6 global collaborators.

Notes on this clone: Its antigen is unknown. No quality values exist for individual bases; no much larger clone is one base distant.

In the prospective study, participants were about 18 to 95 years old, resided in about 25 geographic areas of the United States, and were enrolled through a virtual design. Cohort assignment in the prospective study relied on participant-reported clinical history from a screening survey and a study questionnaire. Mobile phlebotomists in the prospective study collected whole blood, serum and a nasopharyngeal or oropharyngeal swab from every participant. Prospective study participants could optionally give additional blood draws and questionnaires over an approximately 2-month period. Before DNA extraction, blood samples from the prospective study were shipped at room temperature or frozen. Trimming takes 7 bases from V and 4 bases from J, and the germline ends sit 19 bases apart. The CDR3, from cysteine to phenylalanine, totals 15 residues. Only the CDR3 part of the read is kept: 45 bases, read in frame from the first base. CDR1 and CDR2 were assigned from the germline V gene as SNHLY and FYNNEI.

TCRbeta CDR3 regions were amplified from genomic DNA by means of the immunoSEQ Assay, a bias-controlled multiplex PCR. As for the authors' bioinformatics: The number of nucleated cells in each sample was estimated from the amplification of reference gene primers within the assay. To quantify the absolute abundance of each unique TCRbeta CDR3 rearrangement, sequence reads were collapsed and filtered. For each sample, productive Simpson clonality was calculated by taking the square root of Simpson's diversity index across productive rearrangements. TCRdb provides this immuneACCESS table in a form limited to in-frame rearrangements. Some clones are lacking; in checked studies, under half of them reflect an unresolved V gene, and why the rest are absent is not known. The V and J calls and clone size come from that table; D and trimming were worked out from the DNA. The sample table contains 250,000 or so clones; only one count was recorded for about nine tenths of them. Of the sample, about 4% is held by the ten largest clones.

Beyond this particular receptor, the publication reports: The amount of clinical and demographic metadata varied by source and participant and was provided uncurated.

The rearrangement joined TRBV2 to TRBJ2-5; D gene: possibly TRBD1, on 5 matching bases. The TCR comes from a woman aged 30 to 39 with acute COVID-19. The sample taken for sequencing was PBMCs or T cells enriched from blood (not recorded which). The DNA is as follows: TGTGCCAGCAAGGGGTATTCAGGGTCCGCAGAGACCCAGTACTTC. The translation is CASKGYSGSAETQYF. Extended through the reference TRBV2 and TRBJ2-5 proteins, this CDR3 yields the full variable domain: EPEVTQTPSHQVTQMGQEVILRCVPISNHLYFYWYRQILGQKVEFLVSFYNNEISEKSEIFDDQFSVERPDGSNFTLKIRSTKLEDSAMYFCASKGYSGSAETQYFGPGTRLLVL.